This TCR beta chain was retrieved from a study of T cells in Graves' hyperthyroidism and ophthalmopathy. Template material for amplifying TCR beta CDR3 regions consisted of RNA transcripts. With the HTBI primer set, the TCR CDR3 went through a first round of RT-PCR. TCRdb itself ran the multiplex PCR reads through MiXCR, one entry per CDR3 protein. The table shows 650,000 to 700,000 distinct CDR3 sequences, with 15% to 20% occurring only once. CDR3 length: 15 residues. V dropped 0 bases and J dropped 2 bases, with 10 bases sitting between them. This clonotype showed up many times. Not enrolled were patients with uncontrolled infection, other autoimmune disease, pregnancy or lactation.

The sample taken for sequencing was blood. The sequence derives from a man over 45 with Graves' hyperthyroidism. The chain carries TRBV12-3 or TRBV12-4 and TRBJ1-1, with TRBD1 as a possible D gene (5 bases). In nucleotides, the CDR3 is TGTGCCAGCAGTTTAGCCAGCGGGGGTAACACTGAAGCTTTCTTT. As protein: CASSLASGGNTEAFF.